These 9 T cell receptor beta chains originate from one sample sequenced in a study of read filtering for tumor transcriptome and immune sequencing. Molecular barcoded adaptors covering alpha/delta and beta/gamma chains were used on around 400 ng RNA. TCRdb independently ran MiXCR on the reads; one entry per CDR3 protein. Of about 130,000 distinct CDR3 sequences in the sample, roughly 13% were seen once. Input material: a population of CD138-negative cells sorted from bone marrow. These receptors were collected from a donor at least 40 years old with multiple myeloma.

About this clonotype: The CDR3 ends on some other residue instead of the conserved phenylalanine or tryptophan, so this is likely a read error. The DNA is left out, because the CDR3 cannot be placed on it with certainty; the CDR3 is given as TCRdb lists it. The gene calls are TRBV12-3 or TRBV12-4 and TRBJ1-1. The CDR3 contains 15 residues when both ends are counted. The CDR3 spells CASSLGVGLNTEACS.

This clonotype was seen a handful of times. This rearrangement joins TRBV12-3 or TRBV12-4 to TRBJ2-7, with D unclear. The CDR3 is 15 residues long. V was cut by 4 bases and J by 3 bases, with 16 bases left in between. CDR3 nucleotides: TGTGCCAGCAGTTCCTTGGGGTCCGGAGTCTACGAGCAGTACTTC. Amino acids: CASSSLGSGVYEQYF.

In this sample, this clonotype turned up once. The chain employs TRBV7-9 and TRBJ2-7; TRBD1 aligns across 9 bases. V dropped 0 bases and J dropped 5; count of bases not matched to a gene: 5. There are 15 residues in the CDR3. Germline V lookup: CDR1 SEHNR, CDR2 FQNEAQ (reference sequence). The chain's CDR3 is CASSLAGTGIHEQYF. DNA of the CDR3: TGTGCCAGCAGCTTAGCCGGGACAGGGATCCACGAGCAGTACTTC. Based on the CDR3 plus reference TRBV7-9 and TRBJ2-7, the full variable domain is DTGVSQNPRHKITKRGQNVTFRCDPISEHNRLYWYRQTLGQGPEFLTYFQNEAQLEKSRLLSDRFSAERPKGSFSTLEIQRTEQGDSAMYLCASSLAGTGIHEQYFGPGTRLTVT.

This clonotype was counted many times. V and J are TRBV7-8 and TRBJ1-4, with 10 bases lining up with TRBD1. Germline CDR1 SGHVS, CDR2 FQNEAQ. Unmatched junction bases numbered 8, after V lost 4 bases and J lost 12 bases. The CDR3 has 14 residues. For the CDR3, the DNA is TGTGCCAGCAGCTACCAAGGACAGGGGGAGGAACTGTTTTTT. This gives the protein CASSYQGQGEELFF.

This clonotype has a count of ten or more. This sequence joins TRBV20-1 and TRBJ1-2; TRBD1 might be the D (5 bases). With 3 bases removed from V and 2 bases from J, the gap between germline ends came to 10 bases. CDR3 length equals 13 residues. Germline V CDR1 and CDR2: DFQATT, SNEGSKA (reference sequence). The CDR3 reads CSARGTLNYGYTF. CDR3 DNA sequence: TGCAGTGCTAGGGGGACTTTGAACTATGGCTACACCTTC.

With respect to this clonotype: A single base separates this from a much larger clone, so it may be a read error. This chain connects TRBV18 to TRBJ2-1, with no clear D. Trimming removed 3 bases from V and 0 bases from J, with 9 bases in between. The CDR3 is 15 residues long. CDR1 and CDR2 (germline): KGHSH, LQKENI. The CDR3 loop reads CASSPSRRSYNEQFF. CDR3 nucleotides: TGTGCCAGCTCACCTAGTCGTCGCTCCTACAATGAGCAGTTCTTC.

This clonotype was seen a few times. The chain recombines TRBV7-2 with TRBJ1-5, with D possibly being TRBD1 (5 bases). The CDR3 covers 17 residues. Germline V gives CDR1 SGHTA, CDR2 FQGNSA. With 5 bases removed from V and 0 bases from J, the gap between germline ends came to 17 bases. The CDR3 region is CASSTKGTGASNQPQHF. Here the CDR3 DNA reads TGTGCCAGCAGCACCAAGGGCACAGGAGCTAGCAATCAGCCCCAGCATTTT.

This clonotype was seen ten or more times. The J gene is TRBJ2-3, the V gene TRBV28, with D hard to call. Germline CDR1 MDHEN, CDR2 SYDVKM. V was shortened by 2 bases and J by 7 bases, with 13 bases between the two germline ends. The CDR3 is 14 residues long. CDR3 nucleotide sequence: TGTGCCAGCAGTTTAAAGGCCCGGGTAAATACGCAGTATTTT. Protein: CASSLKARVNTQYF.

The J gene is TRBJ2-7, the V gene TRBV28, with D possibly being TRBD2 (5 bases). V lost 7 bases to trimming and J lost 0 bases, with 7 bases between them. Germline CDR1 MDHEN, CDR2 SYDVKM. This CDR3 is 12 amino acids long. The CDR3 nucleotides read TGTGCCAGCAACGGGGACTCCTACGAGCAGTACTTC. It translates to CASNGDSYEQYF.